This T cell receptor (beta chain) comes out of a study of blood T cell repertoires in COVID-19 (dated by TCRdb to 2019 to 2021). General notes on the study: The collaborator samples originated in the United States, Italy and Spain and spanned the acute and convalescent phases of COVID-19. The material from the prospective study consisted of cDNA or gDNA derived from T cells, B-cell-depleted T cells, or PBMCs. Subjects who had been exposed to COVID-19, were actively infected with it, or had recovered from it provided the deeply sampled blood TCRbeta repertoires that made up the dataset. The repertoires were released in a freely available public database intended as a resource for research on the immune response to SARS-CoV-2. The samples were drawn from the first 160 participants of the ongoing ImmuneRACE study and from 1,254 subjects provided by 6 global collaborators. Nearly every sample came with metadata listing a de-identified subject ID, COVID-19 status, age in years and sex. Where available, HLA class I and class II types were obtained from metadata supplied by the sample provider rather than from assay-based typing. What the work shows at the level of the full study, not this receptor alone: Clinical and demographic metadata were provided uncurated, with the amount varying by source and participant.

The collaborating institutions used their own protocols to collect whole blood in K2EDTA tubes. For TCRbeta analysis, collaborators shipped samples as frozen whole blood, isolated PBMCs, or DNA extracted from either of those sample types. V is pruned by 3 bases and J by 4 bases, leaving 7 bases of the junction without a gene match. CDR1 KGHSH and CDR2 LQKENI are derived from the germline V gene. Inclusive of the bounding cysteine and phenylalanine, the CDR3 is 17 residues long. The DNA shown is the 51-base CDR3, in frame from base 1. This clone appeared once. The antigen it recognizes is unknown. Base qualities are not recorded, but no much larger clone differs from it by a single base. TCRbeta CDR3 regions were amplified from genomic DNA using the immunoSEQ Assay, a bias-controlled multiplex PCR. On the study's bioinformatics: Within the assay, amplification of reference gene primers was used to estimate how many nucleated cells each sample contained. To quantify the absolute abundance of each unique TCRbeta CDR3 rearrangement, sequence reads were collapsed and filtered. For each sample, productive Simpson clonality was calculated as the square root of Simpson's diversity index across productive rearrangements. This is the immuneACCESS table as TCRdb keeps it, with only in-frame sequences that have V and J called. A part of the clones is gone; compared with another copy, unresolved V genes explain less than half, and the rest is unexplained. V and J calls and clone size come straight from that table; D and trimming were deduced from the DNA. The sample table shows 150,000 to 180,000 clones, and 85% to 90% are seen once. The biggest ten clones account for roughly 15% of the sample.

Sequencing was carried out using peripheral blood. The rearranged chain carries TRBV18 and TRBJ2-3; TRBD2 fits 13 bases in the junction. The sequence was collected from a middle-aged woman with acute or convalescent COVID-19. This receptor carries the CDR3 CASSPPGLAGAADTQYF. Read as DNA, the sequence is TGTGCCAGCTCACCTCCAGGACTAGCGGGAGCAGCAGATACGCAGTATTTT. The CDR3, completed at both ends by the reference TRBV18 and TRBJ2-3 genes, gives the full variable domain NAGVMQNPRHLVRRRGQEARLRCSPMKGHSHVYWYRQLPEEGLKFMVYLQKENIIDESGMPKERFSAEFPKEGPSILRIQQVVRGDSAAYFCASSPPGLAGAADTQYFGPGTRLTVL.